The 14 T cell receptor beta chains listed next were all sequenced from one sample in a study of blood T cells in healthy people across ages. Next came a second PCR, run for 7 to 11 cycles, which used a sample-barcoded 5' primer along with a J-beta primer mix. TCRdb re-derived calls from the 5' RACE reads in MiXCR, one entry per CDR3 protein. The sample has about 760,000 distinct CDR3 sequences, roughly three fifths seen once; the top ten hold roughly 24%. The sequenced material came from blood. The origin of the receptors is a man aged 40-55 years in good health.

The chain's CDR3 is CASSVPSGGVETQYF. DNA for the CDR3: TGTGCCAGCAGCGTTCCTAGCGGGGGGGTGGAGACCCAGTACTTC. The V and J genes are TRBV7-2 and TRBJ2-5; TRBD2 matches 12 bases. The CDR3 has 15 amino acids. Trimming removed 5 bases from V and 5 bases from J; junction bases left unmatched: 6. The germline V gene encodes CDR1 SGHTA and CDR2 FQGNSA.

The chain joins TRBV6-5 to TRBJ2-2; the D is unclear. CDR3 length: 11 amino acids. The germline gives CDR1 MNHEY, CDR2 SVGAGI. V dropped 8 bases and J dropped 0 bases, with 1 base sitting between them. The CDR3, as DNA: TGTGCCAGCGCGAACACCGGGGAGCTGTTTTTT. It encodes CASANTGELFF.

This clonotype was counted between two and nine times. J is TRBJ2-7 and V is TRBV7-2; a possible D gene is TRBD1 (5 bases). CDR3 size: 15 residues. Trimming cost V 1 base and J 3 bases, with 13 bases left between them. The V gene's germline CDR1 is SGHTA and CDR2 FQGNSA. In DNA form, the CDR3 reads TGTGCCAGCAGCTTAGAGGGGATGCTCCTCTACGAGCAGTACTTC. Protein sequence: CASSLEGMLLYEQYF. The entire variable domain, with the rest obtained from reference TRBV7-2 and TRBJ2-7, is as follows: GAGVSQSPSNKVTEKGKDVELRCDPISGHTALYWYRQSLGQGLEFLIYFQGNSAPDKSGLPSDRFSAERTGGSVSTLTIQRTQQEDSAVYLCASSLEGMLLYEQYFGPGTRLTVT.

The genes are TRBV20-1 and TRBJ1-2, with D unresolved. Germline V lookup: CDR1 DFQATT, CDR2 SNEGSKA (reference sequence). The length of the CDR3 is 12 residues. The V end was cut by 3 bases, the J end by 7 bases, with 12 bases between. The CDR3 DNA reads TGCAGTGCTAGTTGGCAGGCCACTGGCTACACCTTC. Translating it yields CSASWQATGYTF.

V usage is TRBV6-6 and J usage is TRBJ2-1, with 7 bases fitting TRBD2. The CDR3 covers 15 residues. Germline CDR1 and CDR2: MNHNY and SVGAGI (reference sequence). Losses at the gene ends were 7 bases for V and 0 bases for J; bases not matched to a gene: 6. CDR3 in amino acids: CASTASGYSYNEQFF. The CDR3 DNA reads TGTGCCAGCACGGCTAGCGGATACTCCTACAATGAGCAGTTCTTC.

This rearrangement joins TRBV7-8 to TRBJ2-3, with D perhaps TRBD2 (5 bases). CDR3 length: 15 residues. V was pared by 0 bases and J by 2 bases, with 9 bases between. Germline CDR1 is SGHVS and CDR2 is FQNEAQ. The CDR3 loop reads CASSLAGAITDTQYF. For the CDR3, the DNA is TGTGCCAGCAGCTTAGCGGGAGCGATCACAGATACGCAGTATTTT.

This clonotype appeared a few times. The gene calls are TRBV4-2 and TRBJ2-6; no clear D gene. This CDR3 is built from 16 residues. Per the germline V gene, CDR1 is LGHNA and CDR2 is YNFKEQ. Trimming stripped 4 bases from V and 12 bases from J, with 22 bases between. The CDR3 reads CASSLLIGEASSVLTF. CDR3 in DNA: TGTGCCAGCAGCCTTTTAATCGGAGAGGCCTCCAGCGTCCTGACTTTC.

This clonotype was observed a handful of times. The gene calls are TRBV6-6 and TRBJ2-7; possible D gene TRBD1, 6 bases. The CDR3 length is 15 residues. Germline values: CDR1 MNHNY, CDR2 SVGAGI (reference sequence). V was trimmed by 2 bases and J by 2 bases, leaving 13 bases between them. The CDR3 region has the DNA TGTGCCAGCAGTTACGACGGGACAAGCCCCTACGAGCAGTACTTC. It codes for CASSYDGTSPYEQYF.

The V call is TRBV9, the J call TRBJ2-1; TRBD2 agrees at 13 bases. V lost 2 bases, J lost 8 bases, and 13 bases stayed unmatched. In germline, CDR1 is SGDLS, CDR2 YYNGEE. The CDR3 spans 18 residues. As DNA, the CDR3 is TGTGCCAGCAGCGTGAGAGGACTAGCGGGAGAGGGCGGATATGAGCAGTTCTTC. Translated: CASSVRGLAGEGGYEQFF.

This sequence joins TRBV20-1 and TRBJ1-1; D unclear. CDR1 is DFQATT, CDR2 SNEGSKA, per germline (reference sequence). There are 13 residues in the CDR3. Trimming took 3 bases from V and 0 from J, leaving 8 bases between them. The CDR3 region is CSARGSLNTEAFF. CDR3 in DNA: TGCAGTGCTAGGGGCTCCCTGAACACTGAAGCTTTCTTT.

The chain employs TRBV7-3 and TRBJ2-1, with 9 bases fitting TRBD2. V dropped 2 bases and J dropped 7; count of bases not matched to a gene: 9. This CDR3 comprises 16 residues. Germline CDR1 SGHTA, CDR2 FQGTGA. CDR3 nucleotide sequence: TGTGCCAGCAGCTTAGTGAGCGGGGGGCCGGGGAATGAGCAGTTCTTC. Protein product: CASSLVSGGPGNEQFF. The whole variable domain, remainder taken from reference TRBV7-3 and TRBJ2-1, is GAGVSQTPSNKVTEKGKYVELRCDPISGHTALYWYRQSLGQGPEFLIYFQGTGAADDSGLPNDRFFAVRPEGSVSTLKIQRTERGDSAVYLCASSLVSGGPGNEQFFGPGTRLTVL.

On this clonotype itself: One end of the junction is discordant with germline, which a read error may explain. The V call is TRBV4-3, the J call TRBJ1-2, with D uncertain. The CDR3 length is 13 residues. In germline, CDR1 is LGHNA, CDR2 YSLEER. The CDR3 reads CASSHATNHGYTF. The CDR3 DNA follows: TGCGCCAGCAGCCACGCAACTAACCATGGCTACACCTTC.

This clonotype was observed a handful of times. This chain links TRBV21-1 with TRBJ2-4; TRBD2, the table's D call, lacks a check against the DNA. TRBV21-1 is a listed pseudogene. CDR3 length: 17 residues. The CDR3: CASSRRTIRLAKNIQYF. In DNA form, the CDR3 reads TGTGCCAGCAGCAGGAGGACTATTCGATTAGCCAAAAACATTCAGTACTTC.

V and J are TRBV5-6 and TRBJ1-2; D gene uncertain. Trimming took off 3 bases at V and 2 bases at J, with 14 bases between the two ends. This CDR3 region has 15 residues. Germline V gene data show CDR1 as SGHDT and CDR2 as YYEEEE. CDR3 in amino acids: CASSSSRTENYGYTF. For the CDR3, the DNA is TGTGCCAGCAGCTCAAGCCGGACGGAAAACTATGGCTACACCTTC.